This T cell receptor (beta chain) was recorded in a study of cytomegalovirus exposure and HLA in healthy donors. The overall study: In a previous analysis, approximately 110 million unique TCR beta sequences were found from about 179 million T cells.

Both 60 Vbeta primers and 13 Jbeta primers went into the PCR. Clones were read by immunoSEQ multiplex PCR, and TCRdb kept only the in-frame ones, dropping some. The sample shows about 180,000 clones, 65% to 85% of them seen only once. General study results and limits: The authors enumerated over 150 TCR beta chains as linked to cytomegalovirus. A later look showed TCR association rates differing by HLA locus, highest for DRB1 and lowest for HLA-C. Most TCR sequences were uncommon, yet certain public TCRs appeared in many donors.

In its sample, this clone was seen once. Its antigen is currently unknown. The sequenced sample consisted of PBMCs. This TCR derives from a girl aged 10 to 17 in good health and CMV-seropositive.

The CDR3: CASSQTGEKLFF. CDR3 sequence (DNA): TGTGCCAGCAGTCAAACAGGGGAAAAACTGTTTTTT. The chain is built from TRBV27 and TRBJ1-4; possible D gene TRBD1, 6 bases. Trimming cost V 5 bases and J 8 bases, with 9 bases left between them. The CDR3 totals 12 residues. Germline V gives CDR1 MNHEY, CDR2 SMNVEV (reference sequence).